This entry describes one T cell receptor (beta chain). This clone was seen a handful of times. Its cognate antigen has yet to be identified. Base qualities are not at hand, and no much larger clone is one base apart. The sample is drawn from a study of cytomegalovirus exposure and HLA in healthy donors (dated by TCRdb to the late 2010s). A note on the overall study: The 500 to 700 repertoires of the first cohort and the roughly 120 validation repertoires were produced on the same platform, according to a later analysis. The study aimed to test whether signatures of past pathogen exposure could be identified by cataloging public T cell receptors. Along with the approximately 700-subject first cohort, a separate validation cohort of over 90 different subjects was used. The study combined high-throughput TCR immunosequencing, statistical association of individual TCRs with disease status, and machine learning to predict cytomegalovirus infection status. Broad study findings and their caveats: A later analysis lacked HLA typing for the validation cohort, so it scored co-occurrence in that cohort across all 110 or so repertoires. The classifier was reported to diagnose cytomegalovirus status with high specificity and sensitivity in both the original and validation cohorts. The authors suggested that the approach could potentially be generalized to other disease states and immunological phenotypes. The study listed around 160 TCR beta chains as associated with cytomegalovirus. A few of the identified cytomegalovirus-associated TCR beta chains were confirmed in vitro to be specific for cytomegalovirus antigens. Across donors, most TCR sequences were observed very rarely, whereas some public TCRs were present in many individuals. Subsequent analysis determined that TCRs grouped into clusters in the first cohort also showed a tendency toward co-occurrence across the roughly 120 validation repertoires, and approximately 94% of cluster scores exceeded 0.

The library was generated by the immunoSEQ multiplex PCR assay. From the authors' description of their analysis: A statistical classification framework was developed to diagnose cytomegalovirus status using the catalog of TCR beta chain sequences. TCRdb mirrors the immuneACCESS table, restricted to in-frame sequences. Some clones are absent from its copies; in checked studies, under half trace to an unresolved V gene, and the reason for the others is unknown. Clonal size and the V and J genes are those of that table, whereas D and trimming came from the DNA. Present in this sample are about 120,000 clones, roughly 84% of which were seen just once. The ten largest clones take up 2.1% of the sample. The CDR3 numbers 11 residues from cysteine through phenylalanine. CDR3 DNA is the only sequence kept; it has 33 bases, read in frame from the first base. Trimming at the junction amounts to 3 bases on V and 3 bases on J, and the germline ends lie 3 bases apart. Looking up the germline V gene yields CDR1 ENHRY and CDR2 SYGVKD.

Donors formed part of the validation cohort, which comprised 120 or so subjects and was distinct from the first cohort of 670 or so subjects. The chain is encoded by TRBV10-3 joined to TRBJ2-7; the D gene cannot be named for sure. The sample taken for sequencing was PBMCs. The receptor's source is a woman aged 30 to 39 in good health and CMV-seronegative. The DNA reads TGTGCCATCAGTGACAGCTACGAGCAGTACTTC. Its amino acids are CAISDSYEQYF.